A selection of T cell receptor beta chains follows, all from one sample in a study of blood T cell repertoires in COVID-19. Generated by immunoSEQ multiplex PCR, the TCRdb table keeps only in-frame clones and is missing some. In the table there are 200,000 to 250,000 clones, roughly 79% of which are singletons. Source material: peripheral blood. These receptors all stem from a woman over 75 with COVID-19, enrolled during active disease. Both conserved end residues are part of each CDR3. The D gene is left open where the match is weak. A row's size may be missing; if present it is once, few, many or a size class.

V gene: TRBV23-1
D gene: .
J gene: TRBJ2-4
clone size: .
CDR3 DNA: TGCGCCAGCACGGGGGAGAGCAAAAACATTCAGTACTTC
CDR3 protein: CASTGESKNIQYF

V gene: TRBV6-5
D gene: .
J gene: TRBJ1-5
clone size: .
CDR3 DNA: TGTGCCAGCGGTCCCACTTTCGGCAATCAGCCCCAGCATTTT
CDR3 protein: CASGPTFGNQPQHF

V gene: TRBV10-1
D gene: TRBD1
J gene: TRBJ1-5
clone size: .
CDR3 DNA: TGCGCCAGCAGCGAGGGACAGGGACCCAATCAGCCCCAGCATTTT
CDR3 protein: CASSEGQGPNQPQHF

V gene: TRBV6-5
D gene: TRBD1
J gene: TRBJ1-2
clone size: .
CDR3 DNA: TGTGCCAGCGGGACAGGGGGGAAGGGTAACTATGGCTACACCTTC
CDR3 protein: CASGTGGKGNYGYTF

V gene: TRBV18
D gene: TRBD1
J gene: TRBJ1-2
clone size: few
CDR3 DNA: TGTGCCAGCTCACCCGGGACAGGGAGCCATGGAGGCTACACCTTC
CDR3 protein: CASSPGTGSHGGYTF

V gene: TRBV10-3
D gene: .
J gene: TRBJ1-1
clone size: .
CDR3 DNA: TGTGCCATCAGTGAGTCGATCAGGACTAACACTGAAGCTTTCTTT
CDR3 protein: CAISESIRTNTEAFF

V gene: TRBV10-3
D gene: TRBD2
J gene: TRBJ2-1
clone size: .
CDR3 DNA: TGTGCCATCAGTGAATCCTTCCCTAGCGGGAGGGGGAATGAGCAGTTCTTC
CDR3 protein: CAISESFPSGRGNEQFF

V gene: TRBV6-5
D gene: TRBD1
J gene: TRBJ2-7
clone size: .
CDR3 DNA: TGTGCCAGCAGACCCGACAGGGTCAGCTCCTACGAGCAGTACTTC
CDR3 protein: CASRPDRVSSYEQYF

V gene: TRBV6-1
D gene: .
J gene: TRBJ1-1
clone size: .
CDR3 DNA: TGTGCCAGCAGTGAATATGGAGGTCTGGACACTGAAGCTTTCTTT
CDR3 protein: CASSEYGGLDTEAFF

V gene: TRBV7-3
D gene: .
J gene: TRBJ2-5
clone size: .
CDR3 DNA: TGTGCCAGCAGCCGTGCCCCCACAGGGCCCCTTGGACAAGAGACCCAGTACTTC
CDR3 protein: CASSRAPTGPLGQETQYF

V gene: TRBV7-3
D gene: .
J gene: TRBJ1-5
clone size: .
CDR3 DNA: TGTGCCAGCAGCTTAACGGGGCGAGAACCCCAGCATTTT
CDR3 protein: CASSLTGREPQHF

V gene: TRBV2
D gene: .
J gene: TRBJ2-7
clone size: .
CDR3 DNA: TGTGCCAGCGGGGCCGGATACGAGCAGTACTTC
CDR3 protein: CASGAGYEQYF

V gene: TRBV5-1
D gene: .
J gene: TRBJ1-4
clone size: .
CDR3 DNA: TGCGCCAGCAGGCTCTACCTCGGCGGTTCCGGCGAAAAACTGTTTTTT
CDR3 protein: CASRLYLGGSGEKLFF

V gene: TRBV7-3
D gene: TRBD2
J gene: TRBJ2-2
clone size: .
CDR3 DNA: TGTGCCAGCGCTCCAACGTCTAGCGGGAGAACCGGGGAGCTGTTTTTT
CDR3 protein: CASAPTSSGRTGELFF

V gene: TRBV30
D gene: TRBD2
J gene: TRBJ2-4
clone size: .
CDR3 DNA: TGTGCCTGGAGTGGAACTAGCGGGACAAAAAACATTCAGTACTTC
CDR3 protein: CAWSGTSGTKNIQYF

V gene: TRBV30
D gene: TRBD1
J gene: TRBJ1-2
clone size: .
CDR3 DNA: TGTGCCTGGAGCCCCTCCGGGACAGGGGGCTACACCTTC
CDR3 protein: CAWSPSGTGGYTF